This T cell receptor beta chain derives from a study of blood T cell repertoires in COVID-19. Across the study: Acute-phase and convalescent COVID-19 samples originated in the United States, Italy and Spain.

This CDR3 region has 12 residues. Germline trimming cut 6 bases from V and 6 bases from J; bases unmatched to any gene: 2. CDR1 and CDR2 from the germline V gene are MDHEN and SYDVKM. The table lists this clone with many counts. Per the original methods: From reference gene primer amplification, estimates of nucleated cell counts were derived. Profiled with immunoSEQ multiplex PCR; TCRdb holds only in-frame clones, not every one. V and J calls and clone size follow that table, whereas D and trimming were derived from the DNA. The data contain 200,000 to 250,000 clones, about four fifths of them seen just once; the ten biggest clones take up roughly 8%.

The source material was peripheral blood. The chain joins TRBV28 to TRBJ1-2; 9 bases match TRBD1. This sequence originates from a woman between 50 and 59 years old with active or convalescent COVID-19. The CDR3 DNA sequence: TGTGCCAGCAGCCGGACAGGGGATGGCTACACCTTC. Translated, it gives CASSRTGDGYTF.